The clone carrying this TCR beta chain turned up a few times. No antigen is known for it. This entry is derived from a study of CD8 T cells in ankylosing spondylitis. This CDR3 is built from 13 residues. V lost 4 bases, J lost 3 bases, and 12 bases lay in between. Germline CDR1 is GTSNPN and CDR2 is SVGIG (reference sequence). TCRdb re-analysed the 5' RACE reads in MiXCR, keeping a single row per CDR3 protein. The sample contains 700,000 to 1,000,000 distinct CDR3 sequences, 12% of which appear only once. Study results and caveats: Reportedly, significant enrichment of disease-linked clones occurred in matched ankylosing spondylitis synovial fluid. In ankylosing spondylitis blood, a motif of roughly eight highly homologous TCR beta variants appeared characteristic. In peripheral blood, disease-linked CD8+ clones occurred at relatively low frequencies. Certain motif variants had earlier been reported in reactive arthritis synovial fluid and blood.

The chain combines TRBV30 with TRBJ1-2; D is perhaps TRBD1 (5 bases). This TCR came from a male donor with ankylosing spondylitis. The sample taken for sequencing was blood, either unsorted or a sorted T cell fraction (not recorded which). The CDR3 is CAWKAGQDYGYTF. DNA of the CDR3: TGTGCCTGGAAAGCGGGGCAGGACTATGGCTACACCTTC.